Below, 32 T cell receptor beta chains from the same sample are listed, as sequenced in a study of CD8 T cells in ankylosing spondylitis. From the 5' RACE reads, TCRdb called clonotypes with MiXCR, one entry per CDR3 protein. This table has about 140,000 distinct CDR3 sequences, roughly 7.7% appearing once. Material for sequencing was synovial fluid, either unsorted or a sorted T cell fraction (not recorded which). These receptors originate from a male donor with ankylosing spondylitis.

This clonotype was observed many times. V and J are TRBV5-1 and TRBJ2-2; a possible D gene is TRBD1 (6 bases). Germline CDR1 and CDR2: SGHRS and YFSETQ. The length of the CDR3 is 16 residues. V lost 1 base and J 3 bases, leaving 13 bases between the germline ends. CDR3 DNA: TGCGCCAGCAGCTTGTCCTGGGGGCTCGACACCGGGGAGCTGTTTTTT. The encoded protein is CASSLSWGLDTGELFF.

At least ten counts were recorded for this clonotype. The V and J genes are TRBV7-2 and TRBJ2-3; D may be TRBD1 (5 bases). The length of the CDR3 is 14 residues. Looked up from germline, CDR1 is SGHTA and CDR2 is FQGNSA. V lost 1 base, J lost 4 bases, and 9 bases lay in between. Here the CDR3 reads CASSLGRVPDTQYF. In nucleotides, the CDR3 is TGTGCCAGCAGCTTAGGCAGGGTACCAGATACGCAGTATTTT.

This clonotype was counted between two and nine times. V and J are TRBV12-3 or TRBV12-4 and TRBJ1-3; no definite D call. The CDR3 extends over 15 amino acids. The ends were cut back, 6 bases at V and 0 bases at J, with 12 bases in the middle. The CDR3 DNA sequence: TGTGCCAGCAGCCTTTTATCCGACTCTGGAAACACCATATATTTT. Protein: CASSLLSDSGNTIYF.

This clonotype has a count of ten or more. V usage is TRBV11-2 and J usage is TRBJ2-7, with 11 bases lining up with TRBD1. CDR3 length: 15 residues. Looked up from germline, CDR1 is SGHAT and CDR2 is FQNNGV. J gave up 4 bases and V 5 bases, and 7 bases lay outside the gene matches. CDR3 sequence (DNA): TGTGCCAGCAGCCCCCGGACAGGGGGCACTTACGAGCAGTACTTC. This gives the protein CASSPRTGGTYEQYF.

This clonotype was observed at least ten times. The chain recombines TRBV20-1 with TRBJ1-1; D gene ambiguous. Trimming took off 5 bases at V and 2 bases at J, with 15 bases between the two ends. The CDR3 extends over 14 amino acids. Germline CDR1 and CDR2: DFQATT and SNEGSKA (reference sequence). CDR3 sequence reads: CSAFPMVINTEAFF. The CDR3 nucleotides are TGCAGTGCTTTCCCGATGGTAATTAACACTGAAGCTTTCTTT.

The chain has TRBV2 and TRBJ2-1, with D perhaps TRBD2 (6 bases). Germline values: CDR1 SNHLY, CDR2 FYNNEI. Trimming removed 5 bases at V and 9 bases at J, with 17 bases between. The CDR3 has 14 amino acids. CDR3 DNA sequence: TGTGCCAGCAGTCCCCACCGGGAGCGGATTGAGCAGTTCTTC. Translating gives CASSPHRERIEQFF.

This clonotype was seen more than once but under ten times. CDR3 sequence reads: CASSEGTDGHTIYF. CDR3 DNA: TGTGCCAGCAGTGAAGGGACAGATGGGCACACCATATATTTT. The V and J genes are TRBV2 and TRBJ1-3; the D gene is possibly TRBD1 (6 bases). V gave up 1 base and J gave up 8 bases, with 12 bases separating them. Looked up from germline, CDR1 is SNHLY and CDR2 is FYNNEI. The CDR3 has 14 residues.

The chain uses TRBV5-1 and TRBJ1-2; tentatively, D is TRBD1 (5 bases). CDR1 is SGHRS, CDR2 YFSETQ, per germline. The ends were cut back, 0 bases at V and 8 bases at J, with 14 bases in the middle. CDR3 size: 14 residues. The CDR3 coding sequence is TGCGCCAGCAGCTTGGTTCGCCAGGGACGCGGCTACACCTTC. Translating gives CASSLVRQGRGYTF. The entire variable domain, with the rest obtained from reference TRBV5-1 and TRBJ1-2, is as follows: KAGVTQTPRYLIKTRGQQVTLSCSPISGHRSVSWYQQTPGQGLQFLFEYFSETQRNKGNFPGRFSGRQFSNSRSEMNVSTLELGDSALYLCASSLVRQGRGYTFGSGTRLTVV.

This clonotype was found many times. The CDR3 DNA reads as TGCGCCAGCAGCCCGGCCCGGGATGACTATGGCTACACCTTC. It yields the protein CASSPARDDYGYTF. This chain joins TRBV4-3 and TRBJ1-2, with D unclear. The V end was cut by 4 bases, the J end by 3 bases, with 12 bases between. Looked up from germline, CDR1 is LGHNA and CDR2 is YSLEER. The CDR3 spans 14 residues.

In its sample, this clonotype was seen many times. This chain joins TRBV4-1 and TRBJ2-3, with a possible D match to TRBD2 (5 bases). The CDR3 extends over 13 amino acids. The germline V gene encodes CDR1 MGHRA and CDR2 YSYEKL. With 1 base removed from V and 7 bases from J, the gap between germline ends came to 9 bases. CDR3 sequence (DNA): TGCGCCAGCAGCCAAGCGAGGGAAAATACGCAGTATTTT. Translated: CASSQARENTQYF.

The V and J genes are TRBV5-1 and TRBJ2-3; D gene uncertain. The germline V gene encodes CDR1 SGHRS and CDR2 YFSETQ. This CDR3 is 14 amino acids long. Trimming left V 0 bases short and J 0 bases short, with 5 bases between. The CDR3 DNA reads TGCGCCAGCAGCTTGGCACAGAGCACAGATACGCAGTATTTT. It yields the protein CASSLAQSTDTQYF.

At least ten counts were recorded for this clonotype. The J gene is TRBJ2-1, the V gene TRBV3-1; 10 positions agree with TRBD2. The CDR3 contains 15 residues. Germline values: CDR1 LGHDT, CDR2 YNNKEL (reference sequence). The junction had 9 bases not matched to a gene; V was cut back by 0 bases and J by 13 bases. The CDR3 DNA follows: TGTGCCAGCAGCCAAGATCGACAGCGGGGGGGCAAACAGTTCTTC. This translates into CASSQDRQRGGKQFF.

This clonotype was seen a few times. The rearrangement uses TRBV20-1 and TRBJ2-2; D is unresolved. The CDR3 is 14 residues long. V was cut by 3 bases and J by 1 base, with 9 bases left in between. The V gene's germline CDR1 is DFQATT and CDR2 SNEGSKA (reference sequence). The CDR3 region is CSASSLKNTGELFF. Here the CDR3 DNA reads TGCAGTGCTAGTAGTCTCAAGAACACCGGGGAGCTGTTTTTT.

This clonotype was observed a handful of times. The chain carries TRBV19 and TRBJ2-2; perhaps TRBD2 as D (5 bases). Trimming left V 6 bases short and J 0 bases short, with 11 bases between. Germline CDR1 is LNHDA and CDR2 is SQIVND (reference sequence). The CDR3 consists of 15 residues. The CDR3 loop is CASRRETANTGELFF. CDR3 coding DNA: TGTGCCAGTAGGAGGGAAACAGCGAACACCGGGGAGCTGTTTTTT.

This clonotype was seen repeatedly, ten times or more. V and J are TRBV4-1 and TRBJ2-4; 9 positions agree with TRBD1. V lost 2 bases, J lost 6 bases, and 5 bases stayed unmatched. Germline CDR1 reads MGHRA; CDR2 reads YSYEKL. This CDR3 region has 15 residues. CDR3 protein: CASSQRDRERNIQYF. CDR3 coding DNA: TGCGCCAGCAGCCAACGGGACAGGGAAAGAAACATTCAGTACTTC.

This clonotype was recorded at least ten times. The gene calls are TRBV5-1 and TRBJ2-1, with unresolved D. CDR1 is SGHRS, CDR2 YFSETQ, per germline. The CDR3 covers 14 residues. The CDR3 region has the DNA TGCGGAAGCACCAGTGGTACCTTTGACAATGAGCAGTTCTTC. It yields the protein CGSTSGTFDNEQFF.

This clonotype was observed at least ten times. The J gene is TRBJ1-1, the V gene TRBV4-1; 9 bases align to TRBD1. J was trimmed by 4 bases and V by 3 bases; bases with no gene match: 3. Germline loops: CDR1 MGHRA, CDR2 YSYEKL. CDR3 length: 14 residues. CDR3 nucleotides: TGCGCCAGCAGCCAGAGGGACAGGGTCACTGAAGCTTTCTTT. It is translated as CASSQRDRVTEAFF.

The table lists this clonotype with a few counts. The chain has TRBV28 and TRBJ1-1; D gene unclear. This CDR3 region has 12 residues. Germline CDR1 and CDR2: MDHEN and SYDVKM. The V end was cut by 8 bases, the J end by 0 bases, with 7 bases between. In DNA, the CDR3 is TGTGCCAGCGGGGAGCTGAACACTGAAGCTTTCTTT. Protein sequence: CASGELNTEAFF.

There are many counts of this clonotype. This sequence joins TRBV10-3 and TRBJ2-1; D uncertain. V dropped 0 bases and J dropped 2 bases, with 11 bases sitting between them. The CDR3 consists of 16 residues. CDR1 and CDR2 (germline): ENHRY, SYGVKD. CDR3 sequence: CAISESRGSPYNEQFF. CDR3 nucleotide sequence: TGTGCCATCAGTGAGTCACGAGGATCCCCCTACAATGAGCAGTTCTTC.

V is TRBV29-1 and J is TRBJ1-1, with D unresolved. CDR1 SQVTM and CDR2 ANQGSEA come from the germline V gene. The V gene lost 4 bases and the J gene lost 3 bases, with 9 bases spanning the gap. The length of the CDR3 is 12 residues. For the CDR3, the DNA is TGCAGCGTTGGATTTTCAGACACTGAAGCTTTCTTT. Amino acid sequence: CSVGFSDTEAFF. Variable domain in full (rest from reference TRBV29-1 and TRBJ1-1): SAVISQKPSRDICQRGTSLTIQCQVDSQVTMMFWYRQQPGQSLTLIATANQGSEATYESGFVIDKFPISRPNLTFSTLTVSNMSPEDSSIYLCSVGFSDTEAFFGQGTRLTVV.

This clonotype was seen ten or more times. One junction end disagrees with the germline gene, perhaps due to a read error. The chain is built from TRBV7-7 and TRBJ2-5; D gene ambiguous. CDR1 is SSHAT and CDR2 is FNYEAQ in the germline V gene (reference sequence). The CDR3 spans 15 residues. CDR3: CASSLVDLGSGTQYF. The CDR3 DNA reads TGTGCTAGCAGCTTGGTTGACCTGGGATCCGGGACCCAGTACTTC.

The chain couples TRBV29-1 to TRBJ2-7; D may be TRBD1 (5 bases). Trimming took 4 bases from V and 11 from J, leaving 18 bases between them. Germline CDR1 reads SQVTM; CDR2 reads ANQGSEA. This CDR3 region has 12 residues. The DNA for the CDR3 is TGCAGCGTTGCCCATACAGCAGGGTGGAAGTACTTC. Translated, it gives CSVAHTAGWKYF.

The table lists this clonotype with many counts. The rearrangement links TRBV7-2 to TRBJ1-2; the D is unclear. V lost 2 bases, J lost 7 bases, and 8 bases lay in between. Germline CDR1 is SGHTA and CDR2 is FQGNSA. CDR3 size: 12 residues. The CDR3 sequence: CASSLPLRGYTF. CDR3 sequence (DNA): TGTGCCAGCAGCTTACCGTTACGTGGCTACACCTTC.

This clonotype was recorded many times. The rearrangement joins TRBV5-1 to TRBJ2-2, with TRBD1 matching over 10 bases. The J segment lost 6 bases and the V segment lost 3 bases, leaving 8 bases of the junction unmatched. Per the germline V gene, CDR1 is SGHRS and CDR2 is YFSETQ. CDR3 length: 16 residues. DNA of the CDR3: TGCGCCAGCAGCTCCGGGACAGGGGCTTTGGCCGGGGAGCTGTTTTTT. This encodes CASSSGTGALAGELFF.

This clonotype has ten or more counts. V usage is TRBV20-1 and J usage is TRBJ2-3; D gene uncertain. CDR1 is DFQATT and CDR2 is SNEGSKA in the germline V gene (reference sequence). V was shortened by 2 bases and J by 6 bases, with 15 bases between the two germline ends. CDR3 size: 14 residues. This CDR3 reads CSARKLNLGDTQYF. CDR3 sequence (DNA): TGCAGTGCTAGAAAACTGAACCTGGGGGATACGCAGTATTTT.

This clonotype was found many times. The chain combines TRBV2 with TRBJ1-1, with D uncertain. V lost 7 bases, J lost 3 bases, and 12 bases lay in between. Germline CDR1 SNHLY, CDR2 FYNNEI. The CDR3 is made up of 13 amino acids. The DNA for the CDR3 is TGTGCCAGCAACACTGAGGGAGACACTGAAGCTTTCTTT. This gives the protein CASNTEGDTEAFF.

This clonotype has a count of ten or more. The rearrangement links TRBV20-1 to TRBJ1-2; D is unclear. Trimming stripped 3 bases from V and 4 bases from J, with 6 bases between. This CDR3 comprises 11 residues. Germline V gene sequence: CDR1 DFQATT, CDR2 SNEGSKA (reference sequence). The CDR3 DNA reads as TGCAGTGCTAGTTGGGGCTATGGCTACACCTTC. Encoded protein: CSASWGYGYTF.

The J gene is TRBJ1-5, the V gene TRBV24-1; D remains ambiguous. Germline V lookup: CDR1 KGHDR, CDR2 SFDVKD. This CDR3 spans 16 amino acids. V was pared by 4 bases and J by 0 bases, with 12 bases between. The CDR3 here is CATSDALGNSNQPQHF. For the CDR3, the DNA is TGTGCCACCAGTGACGCCTTAGGGAATAGCAATCAGCCCCAGCATTTT.

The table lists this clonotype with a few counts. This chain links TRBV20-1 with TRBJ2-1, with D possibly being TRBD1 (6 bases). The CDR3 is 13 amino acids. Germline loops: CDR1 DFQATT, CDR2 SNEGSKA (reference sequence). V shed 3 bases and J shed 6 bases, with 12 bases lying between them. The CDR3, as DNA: TGCAGTGCTAGTCCGGGACACACCAATGAGCAGTTCTTC. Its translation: CSASPGHTNEQFF.

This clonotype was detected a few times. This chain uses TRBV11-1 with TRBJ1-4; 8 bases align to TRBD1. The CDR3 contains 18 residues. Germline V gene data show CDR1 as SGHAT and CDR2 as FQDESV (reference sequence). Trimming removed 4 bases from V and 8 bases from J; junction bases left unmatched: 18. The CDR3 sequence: CASSYGNTWDRRGEKLFF. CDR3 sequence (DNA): TGTGCCAGCAGCTACGGGAATACGTGGGACAGGAGGGGCGAAAAACTGTTTTTT.

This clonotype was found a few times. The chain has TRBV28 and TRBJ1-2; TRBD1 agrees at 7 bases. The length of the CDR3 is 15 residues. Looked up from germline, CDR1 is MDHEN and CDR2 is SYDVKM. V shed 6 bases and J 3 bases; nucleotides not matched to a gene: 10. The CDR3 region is CASRYRGGADYGYTF. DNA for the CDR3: TGTGCCAGCAGATACAGAGGGGGCGCGGACTATGGCTACACCTTC.

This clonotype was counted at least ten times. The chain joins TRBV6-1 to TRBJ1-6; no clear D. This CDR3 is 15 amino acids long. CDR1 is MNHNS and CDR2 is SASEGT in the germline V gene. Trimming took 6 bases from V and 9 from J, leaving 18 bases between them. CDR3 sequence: CASRRGRVTSSPLHF. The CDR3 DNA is TGTGCCAGCAGGAGAGGAAGGGTGACAAGTTCACCCCTCCACTTT.